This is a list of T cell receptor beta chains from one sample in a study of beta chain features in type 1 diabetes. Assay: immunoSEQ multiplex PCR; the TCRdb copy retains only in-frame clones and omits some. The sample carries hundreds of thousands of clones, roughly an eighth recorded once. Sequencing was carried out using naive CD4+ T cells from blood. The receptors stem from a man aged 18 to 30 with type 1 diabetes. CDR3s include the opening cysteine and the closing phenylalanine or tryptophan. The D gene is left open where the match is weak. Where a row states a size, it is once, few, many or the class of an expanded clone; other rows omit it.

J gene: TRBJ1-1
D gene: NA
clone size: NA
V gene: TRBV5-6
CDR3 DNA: TGTGCGAGCGGACGGATGAACACTGAAGCTTTCTTT
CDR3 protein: CASGRMNTEAFF

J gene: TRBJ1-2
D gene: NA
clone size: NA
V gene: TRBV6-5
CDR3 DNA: TGTGCCAGCAGTTACCGTAATGCAGAGAACTATGGCTACACCTTC
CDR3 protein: CASSYRNAENYGYTF

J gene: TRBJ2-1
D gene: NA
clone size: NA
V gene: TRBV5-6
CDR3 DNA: TGTGCCAGCAGCTTGGGTGGGGACCCCTCCTACAATGAGCAGTTCTTC
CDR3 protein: CASSLGGDPSYNEQFF

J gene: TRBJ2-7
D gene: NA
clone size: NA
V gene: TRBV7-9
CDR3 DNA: TGTGCCAGCAGCTTCAGATTTTCTCCGTACGAGCAGTACTTC
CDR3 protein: CASSFRFSPYEQYF

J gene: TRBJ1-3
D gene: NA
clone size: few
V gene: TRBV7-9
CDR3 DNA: TGTGCCAGCAGCCGAGGAAGCGAAAACACCATATATTTT
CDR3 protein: CASSRGSENTIYF

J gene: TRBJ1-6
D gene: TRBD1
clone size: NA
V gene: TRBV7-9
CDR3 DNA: TGTGCCACCCAACCGGGACAGGGGTCTTCACCCCTCCACTTT
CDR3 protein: CATQPGQGSSPLHF

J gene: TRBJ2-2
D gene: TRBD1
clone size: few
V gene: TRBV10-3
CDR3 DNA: TGTGCCATCTCACCGGGACAGGGGAACACCGGGGAGCTGTTTTTT
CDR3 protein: CAISPGQGNTGELFF

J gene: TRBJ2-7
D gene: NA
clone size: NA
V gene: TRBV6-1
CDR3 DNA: TGTGCCAGCGAGGAGTCCTCCTACGAGCAGTACTTC
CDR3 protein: CASEESSYEQYF

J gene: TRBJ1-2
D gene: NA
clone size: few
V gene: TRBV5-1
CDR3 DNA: TGCGCCAGCAGCTTACAGGGAAACTATGGCTACACCTTC
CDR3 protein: CASSLQGNYGYTF

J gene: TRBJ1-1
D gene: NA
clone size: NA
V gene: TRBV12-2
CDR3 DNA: TGTGCAAGTCGCGAGGGGAGCCCTGAAGCTTTCTTT
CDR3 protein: CASREGSPEAFF

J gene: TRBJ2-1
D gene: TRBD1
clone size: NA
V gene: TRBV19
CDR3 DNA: TGTGCCAGTAGTCGACAGGGTATAGGCAATGAGCAGTTCTTC
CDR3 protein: CASSRQGIGNEQFF

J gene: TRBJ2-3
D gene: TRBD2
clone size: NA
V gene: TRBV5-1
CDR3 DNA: TGCGCCAGCAGCCCGCGGGGACTAGCGGGGAGCACAGATACGCAGTATTTT
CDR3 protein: CASSPRGLAGSTDTQYF

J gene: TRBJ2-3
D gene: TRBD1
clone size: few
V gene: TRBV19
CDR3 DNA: TGTGCCAGTAGCCCCGGACAGGGGGGCACAGATACGCAGTATTTT
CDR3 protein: CASSPGQGGTDTQYF

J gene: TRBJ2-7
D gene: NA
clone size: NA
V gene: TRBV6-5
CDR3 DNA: TGTGCCAGCAGTTCGACCCTATACTACGAGCAGTACTTC
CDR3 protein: CASSSTLYYEQYF

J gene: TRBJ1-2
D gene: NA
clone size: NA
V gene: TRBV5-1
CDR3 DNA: TGCGCCAGCAGCTTTGATTTTAACTATGGCTACACCTTC
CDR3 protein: CASSFDFNYGYTF

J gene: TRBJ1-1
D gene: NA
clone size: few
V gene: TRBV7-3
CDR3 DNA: TGTGCCAGCAGCTCCCTGGGGGTAACTGAAGCTTTCTTT
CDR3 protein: CASSSLGVTEAFF

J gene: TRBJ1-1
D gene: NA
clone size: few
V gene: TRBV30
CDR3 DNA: TGTGCCTGGAGTGTACAGGCTGAAGCTTTCTTT
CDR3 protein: CAWSVQAEAFF

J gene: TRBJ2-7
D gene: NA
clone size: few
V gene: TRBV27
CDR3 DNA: TGTGCCAGTCGACAGGCGCCCTACGAGCAGTACTTC
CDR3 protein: CASRQAPYEQYF

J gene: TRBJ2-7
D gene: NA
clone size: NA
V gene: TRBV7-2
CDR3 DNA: TGTGCCAGCAGCGGACCCGTGCCGGGACGGCCCCACGAGCAGTACTTC
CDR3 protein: CASSGPVPGRPHEQYF

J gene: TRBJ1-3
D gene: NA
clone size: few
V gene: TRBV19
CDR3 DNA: TGTGCCAGTAGTATAGATCTATGGGAATCTGGAAACACCATATATTTT
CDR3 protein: CASSIDLWESGNTIYF

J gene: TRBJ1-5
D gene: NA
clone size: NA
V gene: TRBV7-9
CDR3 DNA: TGTGCCAGCAGCATAGCGGGGTATCAGCCCCAGCATTTT
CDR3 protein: CASSIAGYQPQHF

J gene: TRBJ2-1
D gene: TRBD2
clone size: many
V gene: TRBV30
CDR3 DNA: TGTGCCTGGAGCGGGGAGGGTGAGCAGTTCTTC
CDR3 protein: CAWSGEGEQFF

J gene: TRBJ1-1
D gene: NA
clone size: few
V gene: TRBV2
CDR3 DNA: TGTGCCAGCAGTGACACTGAGGACACTGAAGCTTTCTTT
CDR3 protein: CASSDTEDTEAFF

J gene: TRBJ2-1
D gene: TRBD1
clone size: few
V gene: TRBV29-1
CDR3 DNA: TGCAGCGTGACAGGGGGCTTGTACAATGAGCAGTTCTTC
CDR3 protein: CSVTGGLYNEQFF

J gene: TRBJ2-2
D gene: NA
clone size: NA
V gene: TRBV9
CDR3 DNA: TGTGCCAGCAGCCTACTCGGCCTTACCAGGACCGGGGAGCTGTTTTTT
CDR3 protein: CASSLLGLTRTGELFF

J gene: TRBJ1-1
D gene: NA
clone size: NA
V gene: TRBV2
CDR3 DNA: TGTGCCAGCAGTGAGAACGGGGAACGGACTTTCTTT
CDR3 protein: CASSENGERTFF

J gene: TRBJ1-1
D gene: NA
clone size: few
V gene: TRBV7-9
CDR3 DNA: TGTGCCAGCAGCCGCGACACAAAGAACACTGAAGCTTTCTTT
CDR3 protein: CASSRDTKNTEAFF

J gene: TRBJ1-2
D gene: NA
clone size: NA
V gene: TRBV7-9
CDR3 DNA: TGTGCCAGCAGCTTCAGGACAGCTAACTATGGCTACACCTTC
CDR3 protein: CASSFRTANYGYTF

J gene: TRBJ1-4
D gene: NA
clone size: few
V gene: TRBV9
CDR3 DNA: TGTGCCAGCAGCGGAGGACCTAATGAAAAACTGTTTTTT
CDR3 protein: CASSGGPNEKLFF

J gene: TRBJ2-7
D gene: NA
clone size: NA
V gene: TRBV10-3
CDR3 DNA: TGTGCCATCAGTAAGATTCTCTACGAGCAGTACTTC
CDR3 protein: CAISKILYEQYF

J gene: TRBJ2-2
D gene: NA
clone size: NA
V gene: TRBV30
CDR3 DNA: TGTGCCTGGAGTGTACTCCAACGGGGCACCGGGGAGCTGTTTTTT
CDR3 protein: CAWSVLQRGTGELFF

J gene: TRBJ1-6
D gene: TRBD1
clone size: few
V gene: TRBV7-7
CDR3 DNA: TGTGCTAGCAGTTGGGACAGTGAGAATTCACCCCTCCACTTT
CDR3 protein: CASSWDSENSPLHF

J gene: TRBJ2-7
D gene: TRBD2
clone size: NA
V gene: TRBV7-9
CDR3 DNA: TGTGCCAGCAGCTTGCAGCGGGGTCCCTCCTACGAGCAGTACTTC
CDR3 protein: CASSLQRGPSYEQYF

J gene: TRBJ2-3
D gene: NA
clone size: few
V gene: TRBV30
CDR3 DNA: TGTGCCTGGAGTGCAGATACGCAGTATTTT
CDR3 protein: CAWSADTQYF

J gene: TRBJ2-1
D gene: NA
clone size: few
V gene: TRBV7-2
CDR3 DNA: TGTGCCAGCAGCCTATTGGCAGGGAACTCCTACAATGAGCAGTTCTTC
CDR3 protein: CASSLLAGNSYNEQFF

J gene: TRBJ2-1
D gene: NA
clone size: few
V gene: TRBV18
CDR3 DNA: TGTGCCAGCTCACCACAGAACAGCCTACTAAATGAGCAGTTCTTC
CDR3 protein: CASSPQNSLLNEQFF

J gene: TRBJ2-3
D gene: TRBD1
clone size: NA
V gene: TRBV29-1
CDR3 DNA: TGCAGCGCCGCGGGACAGGGGTCAGATACGCAGTATTTT
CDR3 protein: CSAAGQGSDTQYF

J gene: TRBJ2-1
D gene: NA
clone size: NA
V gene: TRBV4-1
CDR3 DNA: TGCGCCAGCAGCCAAGACAGGTTCCCAGGGGACAATGAGCAGTTCTTC
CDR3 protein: CASSQDRFPGDNEQFF

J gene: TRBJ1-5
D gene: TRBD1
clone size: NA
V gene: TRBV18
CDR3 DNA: TGTGCCAGCTCACCCGGCGGGACAGGGGGCAATCAGCCCCAGCATTTT
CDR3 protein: CASSPGGTGGNQPQHF

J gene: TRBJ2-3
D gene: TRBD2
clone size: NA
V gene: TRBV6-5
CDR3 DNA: TGTGCCAGCAGTTACTGGGCGGGGGGCGGCACAGATACGCAGTATTTT
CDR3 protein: CASSYWAGGGTDTQYF

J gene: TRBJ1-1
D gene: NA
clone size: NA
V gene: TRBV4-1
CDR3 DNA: TGCGCCAGCAGCCAAGCCCCAGGAGTGAACACTGAAGCTTTCTTT
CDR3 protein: CASSQAPGVNTEAFF

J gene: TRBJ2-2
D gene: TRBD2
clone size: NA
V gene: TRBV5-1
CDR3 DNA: TGCGCCAGCAGCTTGGGACTAGCATCTAACACCGGGGAGCTGTTTTTT
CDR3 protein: CASSLGLASNTGELFF

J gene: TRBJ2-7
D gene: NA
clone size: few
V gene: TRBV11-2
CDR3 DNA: TGTGCCAGCAGCCTGGAGGCAGGGACTTACGAGCAGTACTTC
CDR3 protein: CASSLEAGTYEQYF

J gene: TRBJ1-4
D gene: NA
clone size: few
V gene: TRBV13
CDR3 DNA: TGTGCCAGCAGCTCCTCGACAGAAGTACTGTTTTTT
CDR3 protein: CASSSSTEVLFF

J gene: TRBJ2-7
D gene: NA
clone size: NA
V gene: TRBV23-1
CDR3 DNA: TGCGCCAGCAGTCACCCCGGCGAGCAGTACTTC
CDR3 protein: CASSHPGEQYF